This passage covers 8 T cell receptor beta chains from one sample sequenced in a study of shared clonotypes between healthy human individuals. It was CD45RO-negative cells, positively selected for CCR7, that made up naive CD8 cells, with terminally differentiated effector memory CD45RA+ cells excluded. Data came from immunoSEQ multiplex PCR; TCRdb stores just in-frame clones and leaves some out. Here the sample spans hundreds of thousands of clones, roughly 96% being singletons. Material for sequencing was naive CD8+ T cells sorted from blood. The receptors derive from a man between 25 and 39 years old in good health.

This sequence joins TRBV15 and TRBJ2-5; no clear D gene. CDR1 LNHNV and CDR2 YYDKDF come from the germline V gene (reference sequence). Trimming left V 0 bases short and J 4 bases short, with 12 bases between. The CDR3 sequence is 15 residues long. The CDR3 DNA follows: TGTGCCACCAGCAGAGATAATGCAGTGGGAGAGACCCAGTACTTC. This sequence encodes CATSRDNAVGETQYF.

This chain joins TRBV7-9 and TRBJ1-1; the D is unclear. Deletions cut 0 bases from V and 4 bases from J, with 9 bases between. Germline CDR1 is SEHNR and CDR2 is FQNEAQ (reference sequence). This CDR3 is built from 14 residues. Written as DNA, the CDR3 is TGTGCCAGCAGCTTAGCTGGGCTCGGCACTGAAGCTTTCTTT. Its protein is CASSLAGLGTEAFF.

In the case of this clone: An end of the junction does not agree with germline; a read error may underlie this. This rearrangement joins TRBV30 to TRBJ2-5, with TRBD2 identical over 13 bases. CDR1 is GTSNPN, CDR2 SVGIG, per germline (reference sequence). The CDR3 spans 15 residues. The CDR3 region has the DNA TGTGCTTGGACTAGCGGGAGCGGGGGCCAAGAGACCCAGTACTTC. Its translation: CAWTSGSGGQETQYF.

The rearrangement links TRBV28 to TRBJ1-1; D unclear. Trimming cost V 2 bases and J 1 base, with 14 bases left between them. The CDR3 contains 16 residues. Germline assignment: CDR1 MDHEN and CDR2 SYDVKM. For the CDR3, the DNA is TGTGCCAGCAGTTTAAGGTCAGGTCGCCCGAACACTGAAGCTTTCTTT. Encoded protein: CASSLRSGRPNTEAFF.

Comment on this clone: The same CDR3 can be traced to other DNA sequences in this sample. The CDR3 DNA reads TGTGCCAGCAGCTTAGTGTTGCGGGAGGGCACAGATACGCAGTATTTT. This codes for CASSLVLREGTDTQYF. V and J are TRBV7-9 and TRBJ2-3; 8 nucleotides line up with TRBD2. CDR3 size: 16 residues. V lost 1 base to trimming and J lost 1 base; unmatched junction nucleotides: 4. Per germline, CDR1 SEHNR and CDR2 FQNEAQ (reference sequence).

The chain combines TRBV7-9 with TRBJ1-4; D is unclear. This CDR3 region has 16 residues. Germline assignment: CDR1 SEHNR and CDR2 FQNEAQ (reference sequence). V shed 1 base and J shed 8 bases, with 17 bases lying between them. The CDR3 nucleotides are TGTGCCAGCAGCTTAGTAGTCCGGGGAATTCACGAAAAACTGTTTTTT. Its translation is CASSLVVRGIHEKLFF.

In its sample, this clone was seen once. The chain employs TRBV29-1 and TRBJ2-7; D gene uncertain. CDR1 and CDR2 from the germline V gene are SQVTM and ANQGSEA. The CDR3 totals 12 residues. Trimming stripped 0 bases from V and 13 bases from J, with 16 bases between. The CDR3 loop reads CSVEDPSGAEYF. For the CDR3, the DNA is TGCAGCGTTGAAGATCCTTCAGGCGCGGAATACTTC.

The chain has TRBV27 and TRBJ1-1; tentative D call: TRBD1 (6 bases). Trimming removed 7 bases from V and 4 bases from J, with 19 bases in between. The CDR3 length is 15 residues. Germline V CDR1 and CDR2: MNHEY, SMNVEV (reference sequence). The chain's CDR3 is CASTTGWGQVTEAFF. CDR3 nucleotide sequence: TGTGCCAGCACCACTGGGTGGGGGCAGGTCACTGAAGCTTTCTTT.